This entry concerns a single T cell receptor (beta chain). Its antigen is not known. These data belong to a study of beta chain features in type 1 diabetes. The study's findings and limits: Any HLA-type effect on TCRB rearrangement remained unresolved here.

All of the isolated RNA was reverse transcribed, so expressed TCRB transcripts were sequenced. The method was immunoSEQ multiplex PCR; TCRdb's version includes in-frame clones alone and lacks a portion of them. The sample yields 350,000 or so clones, around a fifth seen once. Specimen: naive CD4+ T cells from blood. The sequence was obtained from a woman aged 18 to 35 in good health.

CDR3 coding DNA: TGTGCCAGCAGCTTGGTGCGGGGGAGGGGGGGCGAGCAGTACTTC. Translation: CASSLVRGRGGEQYF. The rearrangement joins TRBV5-4 to TRBJ2-7, with a possible D match to TRBD2 (7 bases). This CDR3 contains 15 residues. Trimming took off 0 bases at V and 6 bases at J, with 16 bases between the two ends. Germline V gives CDR1 SGHNT, CDR2 YYREEE (reference sequence). The variable domain in full, completed from reference TRBV5-4 and TRBJ2-7, reads ETGVTQSPTHLIKTRGQQVTLRCSSQSGHNTVSWYQQALGQGPQFIFQYYREEENGRGNFPPRFSGLQFPNYSSELNVNALELDDSALYLCASSLVRGRGGEQYFGPGTRLTVT.